These 25 T cell receptor beta chains were all obtained from the same sample, sequenced in a study of early T cells in non-severe SARS-CoV-2 infection. TCRdb reprocessed the 5' RACE reads via MiXCR and lists one record per CDR3 protein. The data contain roughly 83,000 distinct CDR3 sequences, over 9.5% of them singletons. Sequences were derived from whole blood, sampled at baseline. These TCRs come from an adult who was a healthcare worker with PCR-confirmed SARS-CoV-2 infection or an uninfected control (not recorded which).

The chain uses TRBV18 and TRBJ1-5, with 9 bases matching TRBD1. V lost 0 bases to trimming and J lost 4 bases; unmatched junction nucleotides: 4. The V gene's germline CDR1 is KGHSH and CDR2 LQKENI. This CDR3 contains 16 residues. CDR3 in DNA: TGTGCCAGCTCACCACCCCAGGGACAGGGTAATCAGCCCCAGCATTTT. Protein product: CASSPPQGQGNQPQHF.

At least ten counts were recorded for this clonotype. The rearrangement joins TRBV7-2 to TRBJ2-7; tentative D call: TRBD1 (5 bases). Looked up from germline, CDR1 is SGHTA and CDR2 is FQGNSA. The CDR3 runs to 16 residues. Trimming pared 5 bases from V and 1 base from J, leaving 18 bases between. The CDR3 nucleotides read TGTGCCAGCAGCCCAGGACCCAAGGGGAAATCCTACGAGCAGTACTTC. Translated: CASSPGPKGKSYEQYF.

The V and J genes are TRBV7-9 and TRBJ1-6; 7 nucleotides agree with TRBD1. CDR3 length: 13 residues. V dropped 4 bases and J dropped 15; count of bases not matched to a gene: 9. Germline lookup yields CDR1 SEHNR and CDR2 FQNEAQ (reference sequence). The CDR3 DNA follows: TGTGCCAGCAGCTCCTCAATGACAGGGCTCCTCCACTTT. Protein product: CASSSSMTGLLHF.

This clonotype was seen only a few times. The J gene is TRBJ2-1, the V gene TRBV5-4; 8 bases match TRBD2. The CDR3 runs to 16 residues. Trimming took 3 bases from V and 1 from J; bases not matched to a gene: 6. Germline V gene sequence: CDR1 SGHNT, CDR2 YYREEE (reference sequence). Written as DNA, the CDR3 is TGTGCCAGCAGCTCCAGAGCGGGAGCGTCCTACAATGAGCAGTTCTTC. Amino acid sequence: CASSSRAGASYNEQFF.

The V and J genes are TRBV5-5 and TRBJ2-2, with 9 bases identical to TRBD1. The junction had 13 bases not matched to a gene; V was cut back by 2 bases and J by 2 bases. The CDR3 loop spans 19 amino acids. Germline V gene sequence: CDR1 SGHKS, CDR2 YYEKEE (reference sequence). The CDR3 loop is CASSFAMPQGAGNTGELFF. CDR3 sequence (DNA): TGTGCCAGCAGCTTCGCAATGCCACAGGGGGCAGGAAACACCGGGGAGCTGTTTTTT. The variable domain in full, with the rest retrieved from reference TRBV5-5 and TRBJ2-2, is DAGVTQSPTHLIKTRGQQVTLRCSPISGHKSVSWYQQVLGQGPQFIFQYYEKEERGRGNFPDRFSARQFPNYSSELNVNALLLGDSALYLCASSFAMPQGAGNTGELFFGEGSRLTVL.

This clonotype was picked up many times. The chain employs TRBV18 and TRBJ2-5; no definite D call. V lost 8 bases, J lost 3 bases, and 7 bases lay in between. The CDR3 sequence is 11 residues long. Per germline, CDR1 KGHSH and CDR2 LQKENI. The CDR3 coding sequence is TGTGCCAGCAGCCCTAAAGAGACCCAGTACTTC. The encoded protein is CASSPKETQYF.

This clonotype occurred once. V usage is TRBV20-1 and J usage is TRBJ2-7; 8 bases align to TRBD1. The CDR3 is made up of 16 amino acids. The germline V gene encodes CDR1 DFQATT and CDR2 SNEGSKA (reference sequence). V lost 5 bases, J lost 4 bases, and 16 bases stayed unmatched. In DNA, the CDR3 is TGCAGTGCTGAGGACTTTACAGGGGGGCAAAATTACGAGCAGTACTTC. Translating gives CSAEDFTGGQNYEQYF.

The CDR3 is CASSQDPGLYPSTEKETQYF. The CDR3 DNA follows: TGCGCCAGCAGCCAAGATCCCGGTTTGTATCCGTCGACAGAGAAAGAGACCCAGTACTTC. The chain couples TRBV4-1 to TRBJ2-5, with D perhaps matching TRBD1 (5 bases). Germline V lookup: CDR1 MGHRA, CDR2 YSYEKL. This CDR3 is 20 amino acids long. With 0 bases removed from V and 3 bases from J, the gap between germline ends came to 26 bases.

This clonotype was detected many times. The V call is TRBV27, the J call TRBJ1-4, with D perhaps matching TRBD1 (6 bases). With 5 bases removed from V and 4 bases from J, the gap between germline ends came to 17 bases. The CDR3 extends over 16 amino acids. CDR1 MNHEY and CDR2 SMNVEV come from the germline V gene (reference sequence). The DNA of the CDR3 is TGTGCCAGCAGTCCCGGGTCGGGGGCAGATAATGAAAAACTGTTTTTT. This gives the protein CASSPGSGADNEKLFF.

This clonotype was counted many times. The chain employs TRBV4-1 and TRBJ2-7; possible D gene TRBD2, 5 bases. The CDR3 is made up of 18 amino acids. Trimming shortened V by 0 bases and J by 2 bases, and 20 bases separated the two germline ends. Germline V gene lookup returns CDR1 MGHRA and CDR2 YSYEKL. CDR3: CASSQELGRSGPTYEQYF. Here the CDR3 DNA reads TGCGCCAGCAGCCAAGAGTTGGGGAGAAGTGGCCCCACCTACGAGCAGTACTTC.

The chain has TRBV4-2 and TRBJ2-5; D might be TRBD1 (5 bases). Trimming took 1 base from V and 5 from J, leaving 8 bases between them. Germline V CDR1 and CDR2: LGHNA, YNFKEQ. This CDR3 comprises 13 residues. In DNA form, the CDR3 reads TGTGCCAGCAGCCAAGGCAGGGCGGAGACCCAGTACTTC. This codes for CASSQGRAETQYF.

This chain joins TRBV27 and TRBJ2-7; TRBD1 agrees at 8 bases. There are 15 residues in the CDR3. CDR1 MNHEY and CDR2 SMNVEV come from the germline V gene (reference sequence). V dropped 6 bases and J dropped 0; count of bases not matched to a gene: 7. The CDR3 spells CASRVTGGSSYEQYF. As DNA, the CDR3 is TGTGCCAGCAGGGTCACAGGGGGAAGCTCCTACGAGCAGTACTTC.

This chain links TRBV28 with TRBJ2-7; TRBD2 matches 9 bases. With 7 bases clipped from V and 1 base from J, the junction kept 8 bases outside the gene matches. The CDR3 runs to 15 residues. CDR1 and CDR2 from the germline V gene are MDHEN and SYDVKM. The CDR3 is CASTRSSGDSYEQYF. In nucleotides, the CDR3 is TGTGCCAGCACCCGTTCTAGCGGGGATTCCTACGAGCAGTACTTC.

This clonotype was counted many times. V is TRBV20-1 and J is TRBJ1-1, with a tentative D call TRBD1 (5 bases). V was pared by 4 bases and J by 1 base, with 16 bases between. The CDR3 sequence is 15 residues long. The germline CDR1 and CDR2 sequences are DFQATT and SNEGSKA (reference sequence). The CDR3 DNA is TGCAGTGCTACCCCCGGGGGGGGTTGGAACACTGAAGCTTTCTTT. This codes for CSATPGGGWNTEAFF.

The chain is built from TRBV19 and TRBJ2-7; 7 nucleotides agree with TRBD1. Germline-derived CDR1 and CDR2 are LNHDA and SQIVND (reference sequence). The CDR3 is made up of 13 amino acids. V trimming: 5 bases; J trimming: 2 bases; junction bases outside the gene matches: 3. The CDR3 reads CASSWGTAYEQYF. The CDR3 nucleotides read TGTGCCAGTAGTTGGGGGACAGCCTACGAGCAGTACTTC.

This clonotype was detected only a few times. J is TRBJ2-5 and V is TRBV7-6; D call uncertain. CDR3 size: 11 residues. Germline V gives CDR1 SGHVS, CDR2 FNYEAQ. V lost 4 bases and J lost 7, with 7 bases in between. Here the CDR3 reads CASSSRGTQYF. The CDR3 DNA follows: TGTGCCAGCAGCTCCCGCGGGACCCAGTACTTC.

This chain joins TRBV14 and TRBJ1-2; 8 nucleotides match TRBD1. This CDR3 has 17 residues. CDR1 and CDR2 (germline): SGHDN, FVKESK. After removal of 4 bases from V and 5 bases from J, the junction contained 15 bases not matched to a gene. The CDR3: CASSRRRGDRGEYGYTF. DNA of the CDR3: TGTGCCAGCAGCCGCCGACGCGGAGACAGGGGAGAATATGGCTACACCTTC.

CDR3 in amino acids: CSASMQSEQFF. The CDR3 region has the DNA TGCAGTGCTAGTATGCAGAGTGAGCAGTTCTTC. The rearrangement joins TRBV20-1 to TRBJ2-1; D is unclear. V was cut by 3 bases and J by 9 bases, with 9 bases left in between. This CDR3 region has 11 residues. From germline, CDR1 is DFQATT and CDR2 SNEGSKA (reference sequence).

The chain uses TRBV25-1 and TRBJ2-2; D unresolved. CDR1 is MGHDK and CDR2 is SYGVNS in the germline V gene. The length of the CDR3 is 15 residues. With 2 bases removed from V and 0 bases from J, the gap between germline ends came to 7 bases. The CDR3 protein is CASSENLPNTGELFF. CDR3 nucleotides: TGTGCCAGCAGTGAAAATCTACCGAACACCGGGGAGCTGTTTTTT.

This clonotype was seen repeatedly, ten times or more. This sequence joins TRBV3-1 and TRBJ2-7; TRBD1 might be the D (5 bases). The V gene's germline CDR1 is LGHDT and CDR2 YNNKEL (reference sequence). V was pared by 1 base and J by 0 bases, with 13 bases between. The CDR3 has 16 amino acids. This chain's CDR3 is CASSQVGAGYSYEQYF. The CDR3 bases are TGTGCCAGCAGCCAAGTTGGGGCAGGGTACTCCTACGAGCAGTACTTC.

This clonotype has a handful of counts. The chain's CDR3 is CSAHVISYEQYF. The CDR3, as DNA: TGCAGTGCTCACGTAATATCCTACGAGCAGTACTTC. This rearrangement joins TRBV20-1 to TRBJ2-7; unclear D gene. The germline V gene has CDR1 DFQATT and CDR2 SNEGSKA (reference sequence). With 5 bases removed from V and 1 base from J, the gap between germline ends came to 9 bases. The CDR3 totals 12 residues.

The sample holds a few counts of this clonotype. The chain recombines TRBV20-1 with TRBJ1-6, with a weak D call TRBD1 (5 bases). The CDR3 has 14 amino acids. Per the germline V gene, CDR1 is DFQATT and CDR2 is SNEGSKA (reference sequence). Trimming took off 2 bases at V and 6 bases at J, with 11 bases between the two ends. In DNA form, the CDR3 reads TGCAGTGCTAGAACAATGACAGCTAATTCACCCCTCCACTTT. Its protein is CSARTMTANSPLHF.

The rearrangement links TRBV28 to TRBJ2-5; 7 positions match TRBD1. CDR1 is MDHEN, CDR2 SYDVKM, per germline. V was clipped by 8 bases and J by 4 bases; unmatched bases: 7. The CDR3 loop spans 13 amino acids. In DNA form, the CDR3 reads TGTGCCAGCCTAAGGACAGGCTTAGAGACCCAGTACTTC. Protein product: CASLRTGLETQYF. Supplemented by reference TRBV28 and TRBJ2-5, the full variable domain reads DVKVTQSSRYLVKRTGEKVFLECVQDMDHENMFWYRQDPGLGLRLIYFSYDVKMKEKGDIPEGYSVSREKKERFSLILESASTNQTSMYLCASLRTGLETQYFGPGTRLLVL.

About this clonotype itself: One junction end does not reproduce the germline sequence, and a read error may be involved. The chain carries TRBV30 and TRBJ2-1; D is uncertain. The CDR3 is made up of 11 amino acids. Germline values: CDR1 GTSNPN, CDR2 SVGIG (reference sequence). CDR3 in amino acids: CAWSGYTEQFF. Written as DNA, the CDR3 is TGTGCCTGGAGTGGCTACACTGAGCAGTTCTTC.

V usage is TRBV5-5 and J usage is TRBJ1-1; D gene uncertain. The V end lost 4 bases, the J end lost 0 bases, and 10 bases lay between the germline ends. The CDR3 sequence is 14 residues long. The germline gives CDR1 SGHKS, CDR2 YYEKEE (reference sequence). CDR3 amino acids: CASSPRTVNTEAFF. CDR3 DNA sequence: TGTGCCAGCAGCCCCCGGACGGTGAACACTGAAGCTTTCTTT. Full variable domain (missing parts from reference TRBV5-5 and TRBJ1-1): DAGVTQSPTHLIKTRGQQVTLRCSPISGHKSVSWYQQVLGQGPQFIFQYYEKEERGRGNFPDRFSARQFPNYSSELNVNALLLGDSALYLCASSPRTVNTEAFFGQGTRLTVV.